This T cell receptor (beta chain) was recorded in a study of graft-versus-host responses after intestinal transplantation. With respect to this clone: Its cognate antigen is unknown.

Trimming took off 5 bases at V and 2 bases at J, with 9 bases between the two ends. In germline, CDR1 is SGHVS, CDR2 FNYEAQ. The CDR3 has 13 residues. Produced via immunoSEQ multiplex PCR; TCRdb's table is partial and in-frame only. The sample contains 100,000 or so clones, roughly 92% of which appear only once. This receptor was identified in a human donor who received an intestinal transplant. The sample here was unstimulated CD4+ T cells sorted from spleen or lymph node cells, taken before intestinal transplant. This chain uses TRBV7-6 with TRBJ1-1; TRBD1 might be the D (6 bases). CDR3 sequence: CASSRDTNTEAFF. The DNA of the CDR3 is TGTGCCAGCAGCCGGGACACAAACACTGAAGCTTTCTTT.